The clone carrying this T cell receptor beta chain was seen at least ten times. Its antigen is not identified. The data were obtained in a study of CD8 T cells in ankylosing spondylitis. With V trimmed by 0 bases and J by 8 bases, 15 bases remained unmatched. The length of the CDR3 is 19 residues. Looked up from germline, CDR1 is SGDLS and CDR2 is YYNGEE. Study-wide results and limits: Significant enrichment of disease-linked clones was reported in matched ankylosing spondylitis synovial fluid. It appeared that ankylosing spondylitis blood was characterized by a TCR beta motif of about 8 highly homologous variants.

MiXCR, applied by TCRdb to the 5' RACE reads, yields one record per CDR3 protein. This table has about 5,700 distinct CDR3 sequences, approximately 2.3% appearing once. This receptor was taken from a male donor with ankylosing spondylitis or in good health (not recorded which). V usage is TRBV9 and J usage is TRBJ2-2; the match to TRBD2 covers 11 bases. Material for sequencing was blood, either unsorted or a sorted T cell fraction (not recorded which). CDR3: CASSVGSFSSGRTSGELFF. The CDR3 DNA follows: TGTGCCAGCAGCGTAGGTAGCTTCTCTAGCGGGAGGACGTCGGGGGAGCTGTTTTTT.